Each of the 20 T cell receptor beta chains below was sequenced from the same sample in a study of blood T cell repertoires in COVID-19. Repertoires were generated with immunoSEQ multiplex PCR, while TCRdb's copy carries only in-frame clones and drops some. The table lists approximately 38,000 clones, approximately 86% of them singletons. Sequenced input: peripheral blood. Receptors were obtained from a human donor in a cohort sampled during active COVID-19.

This sequence joins TRBV6-5 and TRBJ1-1, with D perhaps matching TRBD1 (6 bases). The CDR3 runs to 14 residues. Germline-derived CDR1 and CDR2 are MNHEY and SVGAGI. The V end was cut by 11 bases, the J end by 4 bases, with 20 bases between. The chain's CDR3 is CAVFAPGHLTEAFF. CDR3 in DNA: TGTGCCGTTTTTGCCCCGGGACACCTCACTGAAGCTTTCTTT.

This chain connects TRBV6-5 to TRBJ2-2; D might be TRBD1 (5 bases). The germline CDR1 and CDR2 sequences are MNHEY and SVGAGI. The V end was cut by 2 bases, the J end by 3 bases, with 10 bases between. The CDR3 covers 15 residues. CDR3 loop: CASSYKQADTGELFF. The CDR3 region has the DNA TGTGCCAGCAGTTACAAACAGGCGGACACCGGGGAGCTGTTTTTT.

The rearrangement uses TRBV30 and TRBJ1-6; 7 bases agree with TRBD1. The CDR3 has 15 residues. Germline CDR1 GTSNPN, CDR2 SVGIG (reference sequence). V was pared by 2 bases and J by 3 bases, with 4 bases of the junction left unmatched. CDR3 residues: CAWSHPGGYNSPLHF. For the CDR3, the DNA is TGTGCCTGGAGTCATCCAGGGGGCTATAATTCACCCCTCCACTTT.

This rearrangement joins TRBV30 to TRBJ1-2; D is uncertain. V was trimmed by 1 base and J by 8 bases, leaving 14 bases between them. The CDR3 contains 13 residues. Germline CDR1 GTSNPN, CDR2 SVGIG (reference sequence). This CDR3 reads CAWSGGGGSGYTF. CDR3 coding DNA: TGTGCCTGGAGTGGGGGTGGAGGGAGCGGCTACACCTTC.

In nucleotides, the CDR3 is TGTGCCAGCAGTGAAGCCGGTCTAGCGGGAGGAGAGCAGTACTTC. Translating it yields CASSEAGLAGGEQYF. The chain joins TRBV2 to TRBJ2-7; TRBD2 aligns across 11 bases. Trimming cost V 0 bases and J 7 bases; bases outside gene matches: 5. Germline CDR1 SNHLY, CDR2 FYNNEI. The CDR3 covers 15 residues.

A few counts support this clone. The chain combines TRBV11-2 with TRBJ2-1, with TRBD1 as a possible D gene (6 bases). V dropped 5 bases and J dropped 3 bases, with 11 bases sitting between them. Germline V gene lookup returns CDR1 SGHAT and CDR2 FQNNGV. The CDR3 extends over 14 amino acids. CDR3 DNA: TGTGCCAGCAGCAGGACAGCATTCTACAATGAGCAGTTCTTC. This codes for CASSRTAFYNEQFF.

The V and J genes are TRBV3-1 (or the pseudogene TRBV3-2) and TRBJ2-3, with TRBD2 identical over 12 bases. J gave up 4 bases and V 1 base, and 3 bases lay outside the gene matches. The CDR3 is 16 amino acids. In germline, CDR1 is LGHDT, CDR2 YNNKEL (reference sequence). CDR3 in amino acids: CASSQVPSGGADTQYF. CDR3 coding DNA: TGTGCCAGCAGCCAAGTCCCTAGCGGGGGGGCAGATACGCAGTATTTT.

The chain combines TRBV10-1 with TRBJ2-3; TRBD2 aligns across 7 bases. V shed 2 bases and J 6 bases; nucleotides not matched to a gene: 2. The CDR3 sequence is 13 residues long. Germline V gene sequence: CDR1 WNHNN, CDR2 SYGVQD (reference sequence). DNA of the CDR3: TGCGCCAGCAGTGAGGGACTAGAGGATACGCAGTATTTT. Its translation is CASSEGLEDTQYF.

The gene calls are TRBV15 and TRBJ1-2; no clear D gene. Trimming cost V 1 base and J 4 bases, with 10 bases left between them. Germline V gene data show CDR1 as LNHNV and CDR2 as YYDKDF (reference sequence). This CDR3 has 14 amino acids. The CDR3 DNA reads as TGTGCCACCAGCAGAGTCGGTGCACCCTATGGCTACACCTTC. Its protein product is CATSRVGAPYGYTF.

The rearrangement joins TRBV27 to TRBJ2-1; TRBD2 matches at 11 bases. V was pared by 2 bases and J by 2 bases, with 8 bases of the junction left unmatched. The CDR3 extends over 18 amino acids. The germline CDR1 and CDR2 sequences are MNHEY and SMNVEV (reference sequence). As DNA, the CDR3 is TGTGCCAGCAGTTTAAGGCTAGCGGGAGGAGGACCCTACAATGAGCAGTTCTTC. This encodes CASSLRLAGGGPYNEQFF.

This clone was seen only once. This chain uses TRBV27 with TRBJ2-7; 11 bases line up with TRBD1. There are 15 residues in the CDR3. Germline V gene sequence: CDR1 MNHEY, CDR2 SMNVEV (reference sequence). J was trimmed by 3 bases and V by 10 bases; bases with no gene match: 11. The CDR3: CATKQGQGGFYEQYF. CDR3 bases: TGTGCCACAAAGCAGGGACAGGGGGGTTTCTACGAGCAGTACTTC.

This rearrangement joins TRBV7-8 to TRBJ2-1; TRBD2 might be the D (6 bases). This CDR3 region has 14 residues. With 5 bases removed from V and 9 bases from J, the gap between germline ends came to 17 bases. In germline, CDR1 is SGHVS, CDR2 FQNEAQ. CDR3 sequence reads: CASSIGTQLGEQFF. CDR3 DNA sequence: TGTGCCAGCAGCATCGGGACTCAGTTAGGTGAGCAGTTCTTC.

This clone turned up a few times. The chain employs TRBV20-1 and TRBJ2-5; 7 bases match TRBD2. The germline V gene encodes CDR1 DFQATT and CDR2 SNEGSKA (reference sequence). This CDR3 is 11 amino acids long. J was trimmed by 7 bases and V by 1 base; bases with no gene match: 0. The CDR3 protein is CSARAGGTQYF. The CDR3 region has the DNA TGCAGTGCTAGAGCGGGGGGGACCCAGTACTTC.

V is TRBV19 and J is TRBJ1-6; 7 nucleotides align to TRBD1. The J segment lost 9 bases and the V segment lost 5 bases, leaving 10 bases of the junction unmatched. The CDR3 contains 15 residues. Germline assignment: CDR1 LNHDA and CDR2 SQIVND (reference sequence). The CDR3, as DNA: TGTGCCAGTAGTTCATTCCGACAGGGAGGTTCACCCCTCCACTTT. Translating gives CASSSFRQGGSPLHF.

V usage is TRBV28 and J usage is TRBJ1-1, with TRBD1 identical over 8 bases. The CDR3 loop spans 16 amino acids. The junction had 15 bases not matched to a gene; V was cut back by 5 bases and J by 7 bases. Germline V gives CDR1 MDHEN, CDR2 SYDVKM. The CDR3 nucleotides are TGTGCCAGCAGTCCTCCCGCCGGGACAGGTACTATTGAAGCTTTCTTT. This sequence encodes CASSPPAGTGTIEAFF.

CDR3 sequence (DNA): TGTGCCAGCAGTTTGACTAGCGGGAGGGCAGATACGCAGTATTTT. Its protein is CASSLTSGRADTQYF. The chain links TRBV6-6 to TRBJ2-3, with TRBD2 matching over 14 bases. The J segment lost 4 bases and the V segment lost 4 bases, leaving 1 base of the junction unmatched. Per germline, CDR1 MNHNY and CDR2 SVGAGI (reference sequence). This CDR3 comprises 15 residues.

The gene calls are TRBV21-1 and TRBJ2-7; the table assigns TRBD2, which was not confirmed against the DNA. TRBV21-1 is classified as a pseudogene. There are 16 residues in the CDR3. CDR3 DNA: TGTGCCAGCAAAGCACTAGCGGGTTCCGGGTCCTACGAGCAGTACTTC. Translated: CASKALAGSGSYEQYF.

The chain couples TRBV10-3 to TRBJ2-7; 7 bases map to TRBD1. CDR3 length equals 17 residues. V lost 6 bases, J lost 2 bases, and 16 bases stayed unmatched. Germline V gene lookup returns CDR1 ENHRY and CDR2 SYGVKD. CDR3 sequence (DNA): TGTGCCATCAGCCTGAGTGTATCGGGACAGACCACCTACGAGCAGTACTTC. The encoded protein is CAISLSVSGQTTYEQYF.

The rearrangement links TRBV4-1 to TRBJ1-1; 10 bases map to TRBD1. The V and J ends lost 1 base and 8 bases, in that order; junction bases with no gene match: 4. This CDR3 contains 14 residues. The V gene's germline CDR1 is MGHRA and CDR2 YSYEKL. CDR3 DNA sequence: TGCGCCAGCAGCCAAGGGACAGGGGGAAGAGAAGCTTTCTTT. Protein: CASSQGTGGREAFF.

This chain uses TRBV6-6 with TRBJ2-7; 7 nucleotides align to TRBD2. J was trimmed by 12 bases and V by 0 bases; bases with no gene match: 5. CDR1 MNHNY and CDR2 SVGAGI come from the germline V gene (reference sequence). The CDR3 is made up of 12 amino acids. CDR3 sequence reads: CASSYSGEGAYF. The CDR3 DNA sequence: TGTGCCAGCAGTTACTCGGGGGAGGGCGCGTACTTC.